The 10 T cell receptor beta chains in this list originate from one sample, sequenced in a study of T-cell memory formation after mild COVID-19. In TCRdb, the 5' RACE reads were re-called with MiXCR into one record per CDR3 protein. The repertoire holds 250,000 to 300,000 distinct CDR3 sequences, with around 15% as singletons. Sequencing was done on a sample of PBMCs or a T cell subset sorted from them (not recorded which). The receptor source for this set is a man between 18 and 29 years old who had mild COVID-19 (a few samples of this study predate the infection). Cell type and time point are not known.

V gene TRBV20-1 combines with J gene TRBJ2-5; weak D call: TRBD2 (5 bases). Trimming pared 3 bases from V and 1 base from J, leaving 6 bases between. Germline V gives CDR1 DFQATT, CDR2 SNEGSKA (reference sequence). This CDR3 spans 12 amino acids. DNA for the CDR3: TGCAGTGCTAGGAGGGCCCAAGAGACCCAGTACTTC. This encodes CSARRAQETQYF.

This chain uses TRBV5-1 with TRBJ1-1; D gene ambiguous. The germline V gene encodes CDR1 SGHRS and CDR2 YFSETQ. The CDR3 contains 15 residues. With 0 bases removed from V and 4 bases from J, the gap between germline ends came to 13 bases. As DNA, the CDR3 is TGCGCCAGCAGCTTGGTTCCTGAGAAAAGCACTGAAGCTTTCTTT. Protein product: CASSLVPEKSTEAFF.

This clonotype was seen more than once but under ten times. This chain links TRBV9 with TRBJ2-3; D ambiguous. Germline V gives CDR1 SGDLS, CDR2 YYNGEE. The CDR3 totals 15 residues. V was clipped by 0 bases and J by 4 bases, with 12 bases between them. The CDR3 DNA sequence: TGTGCCAGCAGCGTAGGTAGGAGTGAGGCAGATACGCAGTATTTT. Protein: CASSVGRSEADTQYF.

The chain couples TRBV18 to TRBJ2-7, with a tentative D call TRBD1 (5 bases). There are 14 residues in the CDR3. CDR1 is KGHSH and CDR2 is LQKENI in the germline V gene. The V gene lost 3 bases and the J gene lost 5 bases, with 14 bases spanning the gap. CDR3 amino acids: CASSPRRGWHEQYV. CDR3 bases: TGTGCCAGCTCACCCAGAAGGGGATGGCACGAGCAGTACGTC.

This clonotype has just a few counts. The genes are TRBV5-1 and TRBJ2-1; 8 bases fit TRBD2. Trimming at V came to 4 bases and at J to 6 bases, leaving 9 bases not matched to a gene. The CDR3 loop spans 15 amino acids. CDR1 is SGHRS, CDR2 YFSETQ, per germline. CDR3 sequence (DNA): TGCGCCAGCAGCCACGACTGGGCGGGGGGCAATGAGCAGTTCTTC. Its translation: CASSHDWAGGNEQFF. The full variable domain, completed using reference TRBV5-1 and TRBJ2-1, is KAGVTQTPRYLIKTRGQQVTLSCSPISGHRSVSWYQQTPGQGLQFLFEYFSETQRNKGNFPGRFSGRQFSNSRSEMNVSTLELGDSALYLCASSHDWAGGNEQFFGPGTRLTVL.

This clonotype was counted ten times or more. This sequence joins TRBV7-9 and TRBJ1-1; D not certain. This CDR3 region has 13 residues. CDR1 is SEHNR and CDR2 is FQNEAQ in the germline V gene (reference sequence). V was cut by 0 bases and J by 3 bases, with 5 bases left in between. The CDR3 spells CASSLAVYTEAFF. The DNA of the CDR3 is TGTGCCAGCAGCTTAGCGGTGTACACTGAAGCTTTCTTT.

This clonotype came up many times. This chain links TRBV7-9 with TRBJ1-2; the D gene is possibly TRBD1 (6 bases). Germline loops: CDR1 SEHNR, CDR2 FQNEAQ (reference sequence). This CDR3 has 18 amino acids. The V end lost 5 bases, the J end lost 7 bases, and 29 bases lay between the germline ends. The CDR3 DNA is TGTGCCAGCAGCAGCTTTTTAGGGGGGGGACCGTACTTGTCTGGCTACACCTTC. This encodes CASSSFLGGGPYLSGYTF.

The genes are TRBV15 and TRBJ1-4; a possible D gene is TRBD1 (5 bases). V dropped 6 bases and J dropped 13 bases, with 18 bases sitting between them. The CDR3 runs 13 residues. Germline CDR1 LNHNV, CDR2 YYDKDF (reference sequence). The chain's CDR3 is CATREGTEIGLFF. CDR3 nucleotides: TGTGCCACCAGGGAGGGGACCGAAATTGGACTGTTTTTT.

This clonotype was recorded a few times. The rearrangement links TRBV30 to TRBJ2-5; 7 bases map to TRBD1. J was trimmed by 4 bases and V by 1 base; bases with no gene match: 0. Per germline, CDR1 GTSNPN and CDR2 SVGIG (reference sequence). This CDR3 has 12 residues. DNA for the CDR3: TGTGCCTGGAGTGGACAGGGAGAGACCCAGTACTTC. It specifies CAWSGQGETQYF.

This clonotype has just a few counts. The genes are TRBV4-2 and TRBJ2-1, with TRBD1 matching 8 bases. Unmatched junction bases numbered 5, after V lost 1 base and J lost 6 bases. The germline V gene has CDR1 LGHNA and CDR2 YNFKEQ. The CDR3 loop spans 15 amino acids. The CDR3 region has the DNA TGTGCCAGCAGCCAAGCCAGGGGGCGGATCAATGAGCAGTTCTTC. The encoded protein is CASSQARGRINEQFF.